This TCR beta chain stems from a study of blood T cell repertoires in COVID-19. Study background: Samples of COVID-19 (acute and convalescent) were obtained from the United States, Italy and Spain. Nucleic acid was either cDNA or gDNA, and it came from T cells, B-cell-depleted T cells, or PBMCs.

Per the authors' pipeline: Estimated nucleated cell counts came from reference gene primer amplification. Some clones are missing from TCRdb's copy, which holds only in-frame ones; the method was immunoSEQ multiplex PCR. D and trimming come from the DNA, and the V and J calls and clone size come from that table. The table shows roughly 380,000 clones, with about four fifths occurring only once. What was sequenced was peripheral blood. The source is a human donor with acute or convalescent COVID-19. The donor label of this sample is uncertain.

CDR3 in DNA: TGTGCCAGCAGCCCAGACAGGGGTGAGACCCAGTACTTC. The encoded protein is CASSPDRGETQYF. The V gene is TRBV4-2, the J gene TRBJ2-5, with 8 bases lining up with TRBD1. Germline CDR1 reads LGHNA; CDR2 reads YNFKEQ. V was clipped by 4 bases and J by 5 bases; unmatched bases: 3. This CDR3 is 13 amino acids long.